One sample yielded the 12 T cell receptor beta chains listed below, sequenced in a study of T cells in Graves' hyperthyroidism and ophthalmopathy (dated by TCRdb to the late 2010s). Library creation used multiplex PCR. The sequencer listed for this sample is Illumina HiSeq 2000. TCR beta CDR3 regions were amplified from RNA transcripts. The TCR CDR3 was subjected to a first round of RT-PCR using the HTBI primer set and the Qiagen OneStep RT-PCR kit. TCRdb reran the public reads through fastp at Q25 and MiXCR, keeping productive beta chains. Identical CDR3 protein sequences are pooled into one entry, listed with their most common genes and DNA. Here the sample has around 760,000 distinct CDR3 sequences; roughly a third occur a single time. The biggest ten clones account for approximately 31% of the sample. The sample was blood. These receptor sequences come from a woman in her thirties or forties with Graves' hyperthyroidism.

This clonotype was detected many times. V is TRBV11-2 and J is TRBJ1-1, with TRBD1 identical over 8 bases. J lost 11 bases, V lost 5 bases, and 13 bases had no gene match. Germline CDR1 SGHAT, CDR2 FQNNGV. This CDR3 contains 14 residues. The CDR3 loop is CASSAAQGAGGAFF. In DNA, the CDR3 is TGTGCCAGCAGCGCCGCGCAGGGGGCGGGAGGGGCTTTCTTT.

The V and J genes are TRBV20-1 and TRBJ1-1, with no clear D. From germline, CDR1 is DFQATT and CDR2 SNEGSKA (reference sequence). The germline V and J ends were trimmed by 3 bases and 11 bases, with 4 bases remaining between them. The CDR3 length is 8 residues. DNA for the CDR3: TGCAGTGCTAGGTATGCTTTCTTT. This encodes CSARYAFF.

There are a few counts of this clonotype. The rearrangement uses TRBV4-2 and TRBJ1-1, with D perhaps TRBD1 (5 bases). CDR3 length: 14 residues. Trimming removed 2 bases at V and 1 base at J, with 8 bases between. CDR1 LGHNA and CDR2 YNFKEQ come from the germline V gene. CDR3 in DNA: TGTGCCAGCAGCCAAAACGGGGGGAACACTGAAGCTTTCTTT. It yields the protein CASSQNGGNTEAFF.

This clonotype has a count of ten or more. The chain couples TRBV7-9 to TRBJ1-3; 8 bases line up with TRBD1. The CDR3 extends over 15 amino acids. The germline gives CDR1 SEHNR, CDR2 FQNEAQ (reference sequence). The V segment lost 5 bases and the J segment 0 bases; nucleotides outside the gene matches: 3. The CDR3 bases are TGTGCCAGCAGCATAGGGACAGGCTCTGGAAACACCATATATTTT. Amino acids: CASSIGTGSGNTIYF. The full variable domain, with the rest looked up from reference TRBV7-9 and TRBJ1-3, is DTGVSQNPRHKITKRGQNVTFRCDPISEHNRLYWYRQTLGQGPEFLTYFQNEAQLEKSRLLSDRFSAERPKGSFSTLEIQRTEQGDSAMYLCASSIGTGSGNTIYFGEGSWLTVV.

Points on this clonotype: This may arise from a read error, as a much more abundant clone is one base away. This chain connects TRBV9 to TRBJ1-1, with D unresolved. The V end lost 0 bases, the J end lost 6 bases, and 12 bases lay between the germline ends. Germline values: CDR1 SGDLS, CDR2 YYNGEE. The CDR3 has 14 amino acids. The CDR3 spells CASSVDGSNAEAFF. In DNA form, the CDR3 reads TGTGCCAGCAGCGTAGACGGTTCCAACGCTGAAGCTTTCTTT.

The rearrangement joins TRBV12-3 or TRBV12-4 to TRBJ1-4; D unclear. This CDR3 has 16 amino acids. V was cut by 6 bases and J by 4 bases, with 18 bases left in between. The CDR3 protein is CASSPSGGLFNEKLFF. The CDR3 coding sequence is TGTGCCAGCAGCCCCTCTGGCGGCCTTTTTAATGAAAAACTGTTTTTT.

The sample holds many counts of this clonotype. The chain joins TRBV7-9 to TRBJ1-2; TRBD1 matches at 7 bases. After removal of 4 bases from V and 2 bases from J, the junction contained 4 bases not matched to a gene. CDR1 is SEHNR, CDR2 FQNEAQ, per germline (reference sequence). CDR3 length: 14 amino acids. For the CDR3, the DNA is TGTGCCAGCAGCTCTGGGGGACAGAACTATGGCTACACCTTC. Translating gives CASSSGGQNYGYTF.

This clonotype was seen a handful of times. No DNA is shown, since the ends of the CDR3 on it are uncertain; the CDR3 is the one TCRdb lists. The genes are TRBV7-9 and TRBJ2-2; the table calls TRBD1, which could not be checked here. Germline-derived CDR1 and CDR2 are SEHNR and FQNEAQ (reference sequence). Termini included, the CDR3 measures 15 amino acids. This CDR3 reads CASSFGQGTTGELLF.

This clonotype was detected a few times. J is TRBJ1-5 and V is TRBV10-1; unclear D gene. V shed 11 bases and J shed 0 bases, with 11 bases lying between them. The CDR3 is made up of 13 amino acids. Per the germline V gene, CDR1 is WNHNN and CDR2 is SYGVQD (reference sequence). CDR3 nucleotides: TGCGCCGGGCCCCTGGGTAGCAATCAGCCCCAGCATTTT. Its protein product is CAGPLGSNQPQHF.

This sequence joins TRBV4-1 and TRBJ2-2; D unresolved. V was clipped by 2 bases and J by 4 bases, with 14 bases between them. Germline V CDR1 and CDR2: MGHRA, YSYEKL. There are 16 residues in the CDR3. This chain's CDR3 is CASSQQSTIITGELFF. The CDR3 DNA reads TGCGCCAGCAGCCAACAATCCACTATAATCACCGGGGAGCTGTTTTTT.

Notes on this clonotype: This likely comes from a read error, as the CDR3 has no conserved phenylalanine or tryptophan at its end. V usage is TRBV20-1 and J usage is TRBJ1-1; 7 bases align to TRBD1. Germline V gene sequence: CDR1 DFQATT, CDR2 SNEGSKA (reference sequence). V dropped 5 bases and J dropped 5; count of bases not matched to a gene: 14. The CDR3 contains 15 residues. Here the CDR3 DNA reads TGCAGTGCTTCAAGCGGACAGGCAGGAAGGACTGAAGCTTTCCTT. This sequence encodes CSASSGQAGRTEAFL.

There are a few counts of this clonotype. The chain recombines TRBV20-1 with TRBJ2-7; weak D call: TRBD1 (6 bases). This CDR3 is 15 amino acids long. The germline gives CDR1 DFQATT, CDR2 SNEGSKA (reference sequence). V gave up 3 bases and J gave up 2 bases, with 17 bases separating them. The CDR3: CSASPVQGQTYEQYF. In DNA, the CDR3 is TGCAGTGCTAGCCCCGTTCAGGGACAAACCTACGAGCAGTACTTC.